Below, 19 T cell receptor beta chains from the same sample are listed, as sequenced in a study of blood T cell repertoires in COVID-19. Clones were read by immunoSEQ multiplex PCR, and TCRdb kept only the in-frame ones, dropping some. The sample shows a few hundred thousand clones, about nine tenths of them seen only once. The sequenced material came from peripheral blood. The origin of the receptors is a man aged 55 to 70 with acute or convalescent COVID-19.

The V and J genes are TRBV6-6 and TRBJ1-2, with 8 bases lining up with TRBD1. V gave up 2 bases and J gave up 6 bases; unmatched junction bases: 8. This CDR3 has 15 residues. Germline V gene sequence: CDR1 MNHNY, CDR2 SVGAGI (reference sequence). The CDR3 coding sequence is TGTGCCAGCAGTTACGAACAGGGGGGAAAGGATGGCTACACCTTC. Protein product: CASSYEQGGKDGYTF.

The chain carries TRBV7-3 and TRBJ1-1; tentative D call: TRBD1 (5 bases). CDR3 size: 17 residues. Germline values: CDR1 SGHTA, CDR2 FQGTGA. Trimming stripped 5 bases from V and 3 bases from J, with 22 bases between. The CDR3 reads CASSKTGPGLEYTEAFF. The CDR3 nucleotides are TGTGCCAGCAGCAAAACCGGGCCAGGGCTAGAGTACACTGAAGCTTTCTTT.

V and J are TRBV28 and TRBJ2-3, with 9 bases that match TRBD1. Trimming took 3 bases from V and 4 from J; bases not matched to a gene: 11. CDR3 length equals 17 residues. Germline V gene data show CDR1 as MDHEN and CDR2 as SYDVKM. The CDR3 is CASSLLGQGGVADTQYF. The CDR3 DNA reads as TGTGCCAGCAGTTTGCTGGGACAGGGAGGGGTTGCAGATACGCAGTATTTT.

The chain couples TRBV11-3 to TRBJ2-5; TRBD1 agrees at 10 bases. V lost 4 bases, J lost 3 bases, and 8 bases stayed unmatched. The CDR3 has 16 residues. Germline CDR1 reads SGHNT; CDR2 reads YENEEA. The CDR3 nucleotides read TGTGCCAGCAGCTACGTATTAGGGACAGGGGAAGAGACCCAGTACTTC. It encodes CASSYVLGTGEETQYF. The full variable domain, completed using reference TRBV11-3 and TRBJ2-5, is EAGVVQSPRYKIIEKKQPVAFWCNPISGHNTLYWYLQNLGQGPELLIRYENEEAVDDSQLPKDRFSAERLKGVDSTLKIQPAELGDSAVYLCASSYVLGTGEETQYFGPGTRLLVL.

The V gene is TRBV29-1, the J gene TRBJ2-7, with 9 nucleotides matching TRBD1. This CDR3 comprises 12 residues. Germline trimming cut 6 bases from V and 8 bases from J; bases unmatched to any gene: 8. Germline CDR1 is SQVTM and CDR2 is ANQGSEA. As DNA, the CDR3 is TGCAGCGTGACAGGGGGTGATACGAAGCAGTACTTC. Protein sequence: CSVTGGDTKQYF.

This chain uses TRBV6-4 with TRBJ2-1, with 8 bases that match TRBD2. This CDR3 has 16 amino acids. V lost 3 bases to trimming and J lost 4 bases; unmatched junction nucleotides: 8. Per germline, CDR1 MRHNA and CDR2 SNTAGT. The CDR3 DNA sequence: TGTGCCAGCAGTGAACGTCGGCTAGCGGGTTACAATGAGCAGTTCTTC. This sequence encodes CASSERRLAGYNEQFF.

J is TRBJ2-5 and V is TRBV12-5; the match to TRBD2 covers 9 bases. Germline V CDR1 and CDR2: LGHNT, FRNRAP. The CDR3 extends over 16 amino acids. J was trimmed by 4 bases and V by 1 base; bases with no gene match: 7. CDR3 in DNA: TGTGCTAGTGGTTTGGAGACTAGCGGTTGGGGAGAGACCCAGTACTTC. This encodes CASGLETSGWGETQYF.

This chain connects TRBV18 to TRBJ2-3; possibly TRBD2 for D (6 bases). The germline V and J ends were trimmed by 9 bases and 0 bases, with 13 bases remaining between them. Germline lookup yields CDR1 KGHSH and CDR2 LQKENI. The CDR3 loop spans 14 amino acids. For the CDR3, the DNA is TGTGCCAGTTGTCTAGCGTTCAGCACAGATACGCAGTATTTT. Translating it yields CASCLAFSTDTQYF.

The chain carries TRBV9 and TRBJ1-4; TRBD1 is a possible D gene (5 bases). The germline CDR1 and CDR2 sequences are SGDLS and YYNGEE. The CDR3 sequence is 16 residues long. Trimming stripped 3 bases from V and 5 bases from J, with 17 bases between. The DNA for the CDR3 is TGTGCCAGCAGCGGCACTACTGGGACTCCGAATGAAAAACTGTTTTTT. Its translation: CASSGTTGTPNEKLFF.

There are a few counts of this clone. The rearrangement joins TRBV30 to TRBJ1-4; the D gene is possibly TRBD1 (5 bases). CDR3 length: 16 amino acids. Trimming left V 0 bases short and J 0 bases short, with 11 bases between. Germline-derived CDR1 and CDR2 are GTSNPN and SVGIG (reference sequence). The CDR3 region is CAWSVPLTATNEKLFF. The CDR3 bases are TGTGCCTGGAGTGTCCCCCTGACAGCAACTAATGAAAAACTGTTTTTT.

CDR3 nucleotides: TGTGCCAGCAGCTTGGTGGCCGGGACAGGGGATCGCTATGGCTACACCTTC. It translates to CASSLVAGTGDRYGYTF. The gene calls are TRBV5-6 and TRBJ1-2; 10 bases agree with TRBD1. CDR1 and CDR2 (germline): SGHDT, YYEEEE. J lost 4 bases, V lost 0 bases, and 9 bases had no gene match. The CDR3 spans 17 residues.

The chain is built from TRBV6-5 and TRBJ1-5, with D maybe TRBD1 (5 bases). CDR1 and CDR2 (germline): MNHEY, SVGAGI. The CDR3 length is 15 residues. V was clipped by 5 bases and J by 6 bases, with 17 bases between them. For the CDR3, the DNA is TGTGCCAGCAGTAGAGGCAGGGCTATCGGTCAGCCCCAGCATTTT. Its translation is CASSRGRAIGQPQHF.

The CDR3: CASSPGLTTEAFF. The CDR3, as DNA: TGTGCCAGCAGTCCAGGGTTGACCACTGAAGCTTTCTTT. The V call is TRBV12-3 or TRBV12-4, the J call TRBJ1-1; TRBD1 might be the D (5 bases). Trimming removed 5 bases at V and 4 bases at J, with 11 bases between. The CDR3 is 13 amino acids.

In its sample, this clone was seen once. V gene TRBV4-2 combines with J gene TRBJ2-5, with D possibly being TRBD1 (5 bases). The CDR3 has 15 residues. Per germline, CDR1 LGHNA and CDR2 YNFKEQ. Trimming took off 2 bases at V and 2 bases at J, with 12 bases between the two ends. CDR3 loop: CASSQSSTGQETQYF. The CDR3 region has the DNA TGTGCCAGCAGCCAAAGTTCAACAGGTCAAGAGACCCAGTACTTC.

V usage is TRBV6-2 or TRBV6-3 and J usage is TRBJ2-1, with D possibly being TRBD2 (5 bases). This CDR3 spans 17 amino acids. Trimming cost V 0 bases and J 0 bases, with 12 bases left between them. In germline, CDR1 is MNHEY, CDR2 SVGEGT. The CDR3 reads CASSYSIRGGSYNEQFF. The CDR3 DNA is TGTGCCAGCAGTTACTCGATCCGGGGTGGCTCCTACAATGAGCAGTTCTTC.

Comments on this clone: A read error may account for a junction end that differs from germline. This chain joins TRBV6-2 or TRBV6-3 and TRBJ2-1, with D unclear. The CDR3 extends over 15 amino acids. Germline CDR1 is MNHEY and CDR2 is SVGEGT. CDR3 nucleotides: TGTGCCAGCAGTGACTCACCCGGTTCCTACAATGAGCAGTTCTTC. Its translation: CASSDSPGSYNEQFF.

The J gene is TRBJ2-1, the V gene TRBV3-1 (or the pseudogene TRBV3-2); D is unclear. Per the germline V gene, CDR1 is LGHDT and CDR2 is YNNKEL (reference sequence). The CDR3 sequence is 11 residues long. Trimming pared 0 bases from V and 10 bases from J, leaving 4 bases between. Here the CDR3 reads CASSQDREQFF. In nucleotides, the CDR3 is TGTGCCAGCAGCCAAGACCGGGAGCAGTTCTTC.

The J gene is TRBJ2-7, the V gene TRBV18, with TRBD2 as a possible D gene (5 bases). V lost 0 bases and J 7 bases, leaving 16 bases between the germline ends. This CDR3 contains 15 residues. CDR1 is KGHSH, CDR2 LQKENI, per germline. In DNA form, the CDR3 reads TGTGCCAGCTCACCACCTGTGCGCTTTCCGGGGGAGCAGTACTTC. Translated: CASSPPVRFPGEQYF. Full variable domain (remainder filled in from reference TRBV18 and TRBJ2-7): NAGVMQNPRHLVRRRGQEARLRCSPMKGHSHVYWYRQLPEEGLKFMVYLQKENIIDESGMPKERFSAEFPKEGPSILRIQQVVRGDSAAYFCASSPPVRFPGEQYFGPGTRLTVT.

The chain links TRBV18 to TRBJ1-1, with TRBD1 matching over 9 bases. Looked up from germline, CDR1 is KGHSH and CDR2 is LQKENI. This CDR3 region has 17 residues. The junction had 7 bases not matched to a gene; V was cut back by 2 bases and J by 0 bases. The CDR3 nucleotides are TGTGCCAGCTCACCATTCGGACAGGGGAGGGTGAACACTGAAGCTTTCTTT. It translates to CASSPFGQGRVNTEAFF.